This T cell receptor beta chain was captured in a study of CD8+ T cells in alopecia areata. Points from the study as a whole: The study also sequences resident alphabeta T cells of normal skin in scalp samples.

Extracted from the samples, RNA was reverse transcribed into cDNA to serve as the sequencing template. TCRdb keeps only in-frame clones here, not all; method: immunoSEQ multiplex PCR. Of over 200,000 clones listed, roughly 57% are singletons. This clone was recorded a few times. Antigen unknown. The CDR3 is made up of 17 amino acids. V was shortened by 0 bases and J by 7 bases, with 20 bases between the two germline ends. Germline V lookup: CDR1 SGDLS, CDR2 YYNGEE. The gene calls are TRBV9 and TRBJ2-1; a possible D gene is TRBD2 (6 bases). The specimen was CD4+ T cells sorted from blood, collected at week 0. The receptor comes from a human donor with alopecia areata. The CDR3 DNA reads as TGTGCCAGCAGCGTAGATCTAGGGGACTTTCTTTCGAATGAGCAGTTCTTC. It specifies CASSVDLGDFLSNEQFF. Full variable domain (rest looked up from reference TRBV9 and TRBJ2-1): DSGVTQTPKHLITATGQRVTLRCSPRSGDLSVYWYQQSLDQGLQFLIQYYNGEERAKGNILERFSAQQFPDLHSELNLSSLELGDSALYFCASSVDLGDFLSNEQFFGPGTRLTVL.